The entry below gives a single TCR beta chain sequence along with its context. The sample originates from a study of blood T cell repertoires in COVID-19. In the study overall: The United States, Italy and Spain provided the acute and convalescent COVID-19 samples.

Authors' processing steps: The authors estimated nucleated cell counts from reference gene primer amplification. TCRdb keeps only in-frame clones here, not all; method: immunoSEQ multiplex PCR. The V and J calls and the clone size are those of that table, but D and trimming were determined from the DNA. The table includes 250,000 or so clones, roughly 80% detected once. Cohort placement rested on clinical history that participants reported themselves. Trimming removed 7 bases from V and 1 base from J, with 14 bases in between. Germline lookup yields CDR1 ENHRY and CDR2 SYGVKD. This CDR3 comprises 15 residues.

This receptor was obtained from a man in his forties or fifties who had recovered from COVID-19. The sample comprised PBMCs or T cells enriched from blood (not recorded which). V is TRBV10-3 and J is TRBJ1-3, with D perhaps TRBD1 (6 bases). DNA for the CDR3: TGTGCCATCACCTCACAGGGACTATCTGGAAACACCATATATTTT. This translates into CAITSQGLSGNTIYF.